These 16 T cell receptor beta chains originate from one sample sequenced in a study of blood T cell repertoires in COVID-19. Profiling relied on immunoSEQ multiplex PCR, and the TCRdb table lists in-frame clones only, not all of them. The top ten hold 1.2% of the sample, which has approximately 90,000 clones, about 86% seen once. The sequenced sample was peripheral blood. All receptors derive from a man older than 75 with active or convalescent COVID-19.

This chain links TRBV12-3 or TRBV12-4 with TRBJ1-2, with D possibly TRBD1 on 6 matching bases. With 5 bases removed from V and 2 bases from J, the gap between germline ends came to 9 bases. The CDR3 length is 13 residues. The CDR3 loop reads CASSGQRNYGYTF. Written as DNA, the CDR3 is TGTGCCAGCAGTGGACAGCGGAACTATGGCTACACCTTC.

The chain combines TRBV5-1 with TRBJ2-7, with D unresolved. The CDR3 is made up of 15 amino acids. The V and J ends lost 0 bases and 7 bases respectively, with 17 bases between them. Germline V gene lookup returns CDR1 SGHRS and CDR2 YFSETQ. The CDR3 region has the DNA TGCGCCAGCAGCTTGGGGCAGGTATCCCCAGGTGAGCAGTACTTC. Its protein is CASSLGQVSPGEQYF.

This clone appeared a single time. V usage is TRBV2 and J usage is TRBJ1-2, with 7 bases aligning to TRBD1. This CDR3 has 16 amino acids. CDR1 is SNHLY, CDR2 FYNNEI, per germline. V dropped 6 bases and J dropped 2; count of bases not matched to a gene: 12. The CDR3 loop is CASSRDWAGGNYGYTF. CDR3 nucleotides: TGTGCCAGCAGCCGTGATTGGGCAGGGGGAAACTATGGCTACACCTTC.

This clone has more than one count but fewer than ten. The chain uses TRBV30 and TRBJ2-1; the match to TRBD2 covers 7 bases. Germline-derived CDR1 and CDR2 are GTSNPN and SVGIG (reference sequence). J lost 6 bases, V lost 2 bases, and 1 base had no gene match. CDR3 length: 12 residues. The CDR3 DNA is TGTGCCTGGAGTCGCGGGGGCAATGAGCAGTTCTTC. It specifies CAWSRGGNEQFF.

The chain employs TRBV19 and TRBJ2-1, with 14 positions matching TRBD2. This CDR3 region has 14 residues. Germline CDR1 reads LNHDA; CDR2 reads SQIVND (reference sequence). V shed 7 bases, J shed 8 bases, and the junction held 4 bases outside the gene matches. CDR3 nucleotide sequence: TGTGCCAGTACCCGACTAGCGGGAGGGTATGAGCAGTTCTTC. Amino acid sequence: CASTRLAGGYEQFF. Full variable domain (remainder filled in from reference TRBV19 and TRBJ2-1): DGGITQSPKYLFRKEGQNVTLSCEQNLNHDAMYWYRQDPGQGLRLIYYSQIVNDFQKGDIAEGYSVSREKKESFPLTVTSAQKNPTAFYLCASTRLAGGYEQFFGPGTRLTVL.

The V and J genes are TRBV6-2 or TRBV6-3 and TRBJ2-5, with 7 bases fitting TRBD2. Looked up from germline, CDR1 is MNHEY and CDR2 is SVGEGT. This CDR3 contains 17 residues. V lost 4 bases, J lost 3 bases, and 14 bases stayed unmatched. The CDR3 is CASSLRPPAGNKETQYF. In DNA form, the CDR3 reads TGTGCCAGCAGTTTACGTCCCCCAGCGGGAAATAAAGAGACCCAGTACTTC.

J is TRBJ2-7 and V is TRBV30; TRBD1 might be the D (6 bases). The germline V gene encodes CDR1 GTSNPN and CDR2 SVGIG (reference sequence). The CDR3 runs to 14 residues. V gave up 4 bases and J gave up 2 bases, with 15 bases separating them. The CDR3 nucleotides are TGTGCCTGGAAAAAAAGGGGGTACACCTACGAGCAGTACTTC. Protein sequence: CAWKKRGYTYEQYF.

The chain carries TRBV6-6 and TRBJ1-5; D perhaps matches TRBD1 (5 bases). Trimming cost V 0 bases and J 11 bases, with 17 bases left between them. Germline values: CDR1 MNHNY, CDR2 SVGAGI (reference sequence). The CDR3 consists of 15 residues. CDR3: CASSYSSEGRGAQHF. The CDR3 region has the DNA TGTGCCAGCAGTTACTCCTCGGAGGGCAGAGGGGCCCAGCATTTT.

The V and J genes are TRBV7-2 and TRBJ2-3; possibly TRBD2 for D (6 bases). CDR3 size: 15 residues. Germline assignment: CDR1 SGHTA and CDR2 FQGNSA. Trimming removed 5 bases at V and 1 base at J, with 13 bases between. The CDR3: CASSPLAFGTDTQYF. The CDR3 coding sequence is TGTGCCAGCAGCCCCCTAGCGTTCGGCACAGATACGCAGTATTTT.

This clone came up once. This rearrangement joins TRBV2 to TRBJ2-2, with D uncertain. V lost 7 bases and J lost 7, with 16 bases in between. The V gene's germline CDR1 is SNHLY and CDR2 FYNNEI. The CDR3 length is 14 residues. The CDR3 reads CASKSTRLGGELFF. The DNA for the CDR3 is TGTGCCAGCAAGTCGACAAGGCTGGGCGGGGAGCTGTTTTTT. Together with reference TRBV2 and TRBJ2-2, the CDR3 gives the full variable domain: EPEVTQTPSHQVTQMGQEVILRCVPISNHLYFYWYRQILGQKVEFLVSFYNNEISEKSEIFDDQFSVERPDGSNFTLKIRSTKLEDSAMYFCASKSTRLGGELFFGEGSRLTVL.

The chain is built from TRBV6-1 and TRBJ1-6; 10 bases match TRBD1. V was pared by 2 bases and J by 4 bases, with 17 bases of the junction left unmatched. The germline CDR1 and CDR2 sequences are MNHNS and SASEGT. This CDR3 has 21 amino acids. CDR3 protein: CASSEFYPDAGQGVYNSPLHF. The CDR3 DNA follows: TGTGCCAGCAGTGAATTTTACCCGGATGCTGGACAGGGGGTTTATAATTCACCCCTCCACTTT.

The J gene is TRBJ1-4, the V gene TRBV2; 7 positions agree with TRBD1. Germline CDR1 is SNHLY and CDR2 is FYNNEI. The CDR3 spans 14 residues. The J segment lost 3 bases and the V segment lost 6 bases, leaving 4 bases of the junction unmatched. The CDR3 region is CASRPGQPNEKLFF. The DNA of the CDR3 is TGTGCCAGCAGACCGGGACAGCCTAATGAAAAACTGTTTTTT.

The chain couples TRBV18 to TRBJ2-7, with D maybe TRBD2 (6 bases). Trimming cost V 1 base and J 5 bases, with 21 bases left between them. CDR1 KGHSH and CDR2 LQKENI come from the germline V gene. This CDR3 has 17 amino acids. The CDR3 DNA follows: TGTGCCAGCTCACCACAAAAGACCGGGAGCGTCGGGAACGAGCAGTACTTC. This sequence encodes CASSPQKTGSVGNEQYF.

This chain links TRBV10-3 with TRBJ1-5; D is perhaps TRBD1 (5 bases). The V gene lost 5 bases and the J gene lost 2 bases, with 10 bases spanning the gap. Germline-derived CDR1 and CDR2 are ENHRY and SYGVKD. CDR3 size: 14 residues. The CDR3 sequence is CAISLGEGNQPQHF. The CDR3 DNA reads TGTGCCATCAGTTTGGGGGAGGGCAATCAGCCCCAGCATTTT.

The rearrangement uses TRBV25-1 and TRBJ1-5; 11 bases fit TRBD1. V lost 8 bases and J lost 3; bases outside the gene matches: 9. The CDR3 is 16 residues long. Germline assignment: CDR1 MGHDK and CDR2 SYGVNS. The CDR3 loop is CASSAQGQGDNQPQHF. For the CDR3, the DNA is TGTGCCAGCTCAGCCCAGGGACAGGGGGACAATCAGCCCCAGCATTTT.

The rearrangement joins TRBV3-1 (or the pseudogene TRBV3-2) to TRBJ2-7; D gene unclear. The V gene's germline CDR1 is LGHDT and CDR2 YNNKEL (reference sequence). Trimming shortened V by 2 bases and J by 0 bases, and 2 bases separated the two germline ends. The CDR3 length is 12 residues. The CDR3 loop reads CASSQHSYEQYF. The DNA of the CDR3 is TGTGCCAGCAGCCAACACTCCTACGAGCAGTACTTC.